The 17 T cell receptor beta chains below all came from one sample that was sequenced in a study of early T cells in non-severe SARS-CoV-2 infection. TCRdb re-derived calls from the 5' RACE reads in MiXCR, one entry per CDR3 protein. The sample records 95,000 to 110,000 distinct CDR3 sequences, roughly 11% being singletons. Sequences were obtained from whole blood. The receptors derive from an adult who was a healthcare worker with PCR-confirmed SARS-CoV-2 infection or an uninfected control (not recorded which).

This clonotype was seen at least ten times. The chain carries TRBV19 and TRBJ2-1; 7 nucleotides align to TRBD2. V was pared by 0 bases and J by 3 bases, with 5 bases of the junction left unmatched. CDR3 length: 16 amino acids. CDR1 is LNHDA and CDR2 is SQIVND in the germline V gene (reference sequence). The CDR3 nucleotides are TGTGCCAGTAGTATAGATGGTGGGGACTACTACAATGAGCAGTTCTTC. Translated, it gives CASSIDGGDYYNEQFF.

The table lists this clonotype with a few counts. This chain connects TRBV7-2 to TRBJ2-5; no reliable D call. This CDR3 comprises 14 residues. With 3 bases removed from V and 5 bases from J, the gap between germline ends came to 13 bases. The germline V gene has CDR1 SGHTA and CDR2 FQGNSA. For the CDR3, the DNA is TGTGCCAGCAGCTTTGGTGGGCCCATGGAGACCCAGTACTTC. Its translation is CASSFGGPMETQYF.

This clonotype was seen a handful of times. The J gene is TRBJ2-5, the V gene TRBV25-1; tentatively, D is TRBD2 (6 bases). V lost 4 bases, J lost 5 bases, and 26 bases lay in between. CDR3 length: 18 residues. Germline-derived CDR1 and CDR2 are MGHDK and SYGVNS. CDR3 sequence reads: CASSGRERWVKSVETQYF. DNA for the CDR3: TGTGCCAGCAGTGGACGGGAGCGGTGGGTCAAGTCAGTGGAGACCCAGTACTTC.

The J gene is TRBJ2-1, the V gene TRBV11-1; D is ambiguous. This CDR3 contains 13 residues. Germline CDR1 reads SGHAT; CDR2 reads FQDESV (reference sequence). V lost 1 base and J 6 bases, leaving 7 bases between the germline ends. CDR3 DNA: TGTGCCAGCAGCTTAGGGCTTTTCAATGAGCAGTTCTTC. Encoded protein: CASSLGLFNEQFF.

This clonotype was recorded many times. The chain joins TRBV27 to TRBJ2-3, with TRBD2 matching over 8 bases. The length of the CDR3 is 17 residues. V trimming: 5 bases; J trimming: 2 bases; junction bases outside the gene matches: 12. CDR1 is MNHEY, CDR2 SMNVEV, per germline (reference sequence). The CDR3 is CASSPRLSGINTDTQYF. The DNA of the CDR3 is TGTGCCAGCAGTCCCCGTCTTAGCGGGATTAACACAGATACGCAGTATTTT.

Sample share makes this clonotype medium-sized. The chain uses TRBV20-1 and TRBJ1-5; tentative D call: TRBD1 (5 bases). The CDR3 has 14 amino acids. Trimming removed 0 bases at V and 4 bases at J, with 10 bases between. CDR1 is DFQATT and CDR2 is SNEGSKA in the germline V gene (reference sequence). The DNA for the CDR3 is TGCAGTGCTAGAGATAGGCAGGGTAATCAGCCCCAGCATTTT. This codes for CSARDRQGNQPQHF.

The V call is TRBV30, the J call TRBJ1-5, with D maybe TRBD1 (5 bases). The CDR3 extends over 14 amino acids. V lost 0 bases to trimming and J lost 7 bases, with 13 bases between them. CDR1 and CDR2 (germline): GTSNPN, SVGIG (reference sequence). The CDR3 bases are TGTGCCTGGAGTGTACTCGGGGGGAGCCAGCCCCAGCATTTT. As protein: CAWSVLGGSQPQHF.

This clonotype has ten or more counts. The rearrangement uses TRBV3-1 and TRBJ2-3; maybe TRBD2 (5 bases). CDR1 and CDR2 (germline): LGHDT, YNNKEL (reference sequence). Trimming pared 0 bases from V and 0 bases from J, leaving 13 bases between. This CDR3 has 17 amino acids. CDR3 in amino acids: CASSQDQSGPSTDTQYF. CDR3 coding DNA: TGTGCCAGCAGCCAAGATCAGAGCGGACCTAGCACAGATACGCAGTATTTT.

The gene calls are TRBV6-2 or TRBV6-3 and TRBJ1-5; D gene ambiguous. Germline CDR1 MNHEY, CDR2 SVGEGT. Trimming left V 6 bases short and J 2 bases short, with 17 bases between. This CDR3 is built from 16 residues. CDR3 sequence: CASRPTGGEGNQPQHF. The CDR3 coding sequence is TGTGCCAGCAGACCAACTGGCGGCGAGGGCAATCAGCCCCAGCATTTT.

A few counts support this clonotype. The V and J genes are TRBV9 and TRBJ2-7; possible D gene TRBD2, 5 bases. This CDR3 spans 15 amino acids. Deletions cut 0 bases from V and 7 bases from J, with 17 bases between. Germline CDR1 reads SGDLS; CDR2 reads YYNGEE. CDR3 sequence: CASSVDERGGREQYF. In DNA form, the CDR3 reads TGTGCCAGCAGCGTAGATGAGCGCGGAGGCCGGGAGCAGTACTTC.

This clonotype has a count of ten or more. CDR3 sequence reads: CASSKERAFSGNTIYF. The CDR3 DNA sequence: TGTGCCAGCAGCAAGGAGAGGGCTTTCTCTGGAAACACCATATATTTT. The J gene is TRBJ1-3, the V gene TRBV21-1. TRBV21-1 is a pseudogene locus. CDR3 length equals 16 residues.

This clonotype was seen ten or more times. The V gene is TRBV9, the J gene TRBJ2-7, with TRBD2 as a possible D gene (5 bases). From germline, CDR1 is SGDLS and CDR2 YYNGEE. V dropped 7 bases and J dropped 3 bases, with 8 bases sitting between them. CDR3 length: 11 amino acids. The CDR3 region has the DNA TGTGCCAGCGGCGAGGGCTACGAGCAGTACTTC. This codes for CASGEGYEQYF.

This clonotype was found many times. The CDR3 reads CASSSNLRRTYEQYF. The CDR3 DNA follows: TGTGCCAGCAGTTCAAACTTGCGGAGGACCTACGAGCAGTACTTC. The chain has TRBV28 and TRBJ2-7, with D possibly being TRBD2 (5 bases). The CDR3 is made up of 15 amino acids. Germline V gives CDR1 MDHEN, CDR2 SYDVKM. The V end lost 4 bases, the J end lost 2 bases, and 15 bases lay between the germline ends. The entire variable domain, with the rest obtained from reference TRBV28 and TRBJ2-7, is as follows: DVKVTQSSRYLVKRTGEKVFLECVQDMDHENMFWYRQDPGLGLRLIYFSYDVKMKEKGDIPEGYSVSREKKERFSLILESASTNQTSMYLCASSSNLRRTYEQYFGPGTRLTVT.

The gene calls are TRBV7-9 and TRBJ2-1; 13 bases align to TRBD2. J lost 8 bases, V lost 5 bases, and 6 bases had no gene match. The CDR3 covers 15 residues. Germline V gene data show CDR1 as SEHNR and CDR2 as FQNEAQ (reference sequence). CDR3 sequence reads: CASSTTSGRYHEQFF. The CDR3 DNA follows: TGTGCCAGCAGCACGACTAGCGGGAGGTATCATGAGCAGTTCTTC.

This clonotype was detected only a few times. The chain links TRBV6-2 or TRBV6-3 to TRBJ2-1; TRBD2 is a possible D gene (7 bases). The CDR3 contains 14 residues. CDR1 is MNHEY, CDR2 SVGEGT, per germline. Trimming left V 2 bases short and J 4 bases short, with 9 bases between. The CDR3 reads CASSYRGGYNEQFF. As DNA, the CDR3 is TGTGCCAGCAGTTACAGGGGGGGGTACAATGAGCAGTTCTTC.

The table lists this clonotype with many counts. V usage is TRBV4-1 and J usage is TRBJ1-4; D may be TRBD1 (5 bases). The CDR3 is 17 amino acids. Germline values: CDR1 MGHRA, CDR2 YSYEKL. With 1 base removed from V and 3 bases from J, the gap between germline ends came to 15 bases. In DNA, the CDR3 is TGCGCCAGCAGCCAAGTTCTCTCCAGGGCTCCTAATGAAAAACTGTTTTTT. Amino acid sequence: CASSQVLSRAPNEKLFF.

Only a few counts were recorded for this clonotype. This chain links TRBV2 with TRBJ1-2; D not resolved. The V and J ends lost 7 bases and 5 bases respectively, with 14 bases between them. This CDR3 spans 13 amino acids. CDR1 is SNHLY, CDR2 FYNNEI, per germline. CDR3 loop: CASKEDYEYGYTF. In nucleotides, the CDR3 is TGTGCCAGCAAGGAGGACTACGAATATGGCTACACCTTC.